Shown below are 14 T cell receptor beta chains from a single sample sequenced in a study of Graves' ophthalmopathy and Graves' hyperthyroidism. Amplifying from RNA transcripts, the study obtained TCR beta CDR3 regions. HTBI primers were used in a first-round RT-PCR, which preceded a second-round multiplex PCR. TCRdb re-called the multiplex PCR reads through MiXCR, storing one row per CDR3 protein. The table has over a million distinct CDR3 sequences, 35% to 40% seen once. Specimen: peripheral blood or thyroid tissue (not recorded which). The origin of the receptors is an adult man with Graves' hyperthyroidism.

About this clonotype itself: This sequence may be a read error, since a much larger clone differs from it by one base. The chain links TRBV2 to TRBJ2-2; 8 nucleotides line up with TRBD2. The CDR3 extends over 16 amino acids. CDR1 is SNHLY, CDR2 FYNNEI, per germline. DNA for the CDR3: TGTGCCAGCAGACTGGGACTAGGGGCGGGGACCGGGGAGCTGCTTTTT. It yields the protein CASRLGLGAGTGELLF. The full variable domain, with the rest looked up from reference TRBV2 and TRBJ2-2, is EPEVTQTPSHQVTQMGQEVILRCVPISNHLYFYWYRQILGQKVEFLVSFYNNEISEKSEIFDDQFSVERPDGSNFTLKIRSTKLEDSAMYFCASRLGLGAGTGELLFGEGSRLTVL.

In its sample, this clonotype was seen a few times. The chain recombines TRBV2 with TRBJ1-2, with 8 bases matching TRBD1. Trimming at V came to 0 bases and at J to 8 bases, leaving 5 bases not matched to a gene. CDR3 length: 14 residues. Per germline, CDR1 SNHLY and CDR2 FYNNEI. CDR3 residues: CASSEALQGAGYTF. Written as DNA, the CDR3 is TGTGCCAGCAGTGAAGCGCTTCAGGGGGCGGGCTACACCTTC.

The CDR3 nucleotides are TGCAGCGGCCGGACAGTAGGGTACGAAGCTTTCTTT. Protein product: CSGRTVGYEAFF. The chain has TRBV29-1 and TRBJ1-1; D might be TRBD1 (6 bases). The CDR3 has 12 amino acids. CDR1 and CDR2 (germline): SQVTM, ANQGSEA. V was pared by 7 bases and J by 8 bases, with 17 bases between.

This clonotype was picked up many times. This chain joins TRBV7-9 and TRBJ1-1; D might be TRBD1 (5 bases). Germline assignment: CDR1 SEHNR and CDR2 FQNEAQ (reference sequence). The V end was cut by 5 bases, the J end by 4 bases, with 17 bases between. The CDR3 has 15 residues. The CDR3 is CASSPTDIWVTEAFF. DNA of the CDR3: TGTGCCAGCAGCCCCACGGACATATGGGTCACTGAAGCTTTCTTT. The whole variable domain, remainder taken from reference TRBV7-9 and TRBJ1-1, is DTGVSQNPRHKITKRGQNVTFRCDPISEHNRLYWYRQTLGQGPEFLTYFQNEAQLEKSRLLSDRFSAERPKGSFSTLEIQRTEQGDSAMYLCASSPTDIWVTEAFFGQGTRLTVV.

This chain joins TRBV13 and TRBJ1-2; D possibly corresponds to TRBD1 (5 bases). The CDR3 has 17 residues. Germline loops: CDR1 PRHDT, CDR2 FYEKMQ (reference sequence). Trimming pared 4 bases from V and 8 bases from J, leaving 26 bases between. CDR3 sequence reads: CASSYRTPGLPGRGYTF. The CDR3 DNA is TGTGCCAGCAGCTATCGAACCCCGGGGCTACCAGGTCGAGGCTACACCTTC. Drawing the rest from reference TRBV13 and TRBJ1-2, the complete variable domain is AAGVIQSPRHLIKEKRETATLKCYPIPRHDTVYWYQQGPGQDPQFLISFYEKMQSDKGSIPDRFSAQQFSDYHSELNMSSLELGDSALYFCASSYRTPGLPGRGYTFGSGTRLTVV.

The DNA of the CDR3 is TGCGCCAGCAGTGAGTGGTTGTACGAGCAGTACTTC. Translated, it gives CASSEWLYEQYF. This chain links TRBV10-2 with TRBJ2-7, with D uncertain. Per the germline V gene, CDR1 is WSHSY and CDR2 is SAAADI. CDR3 length: 12 amino acids. The germline V and J ends were trimmed by 1 base and 4 bases, with 5 bases remaining between them.

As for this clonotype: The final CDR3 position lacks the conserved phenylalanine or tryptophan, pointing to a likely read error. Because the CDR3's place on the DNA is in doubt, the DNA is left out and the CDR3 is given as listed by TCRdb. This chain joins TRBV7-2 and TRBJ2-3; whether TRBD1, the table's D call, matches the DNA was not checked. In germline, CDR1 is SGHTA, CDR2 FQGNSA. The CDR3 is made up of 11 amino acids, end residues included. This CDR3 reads CASSLAARGYD.

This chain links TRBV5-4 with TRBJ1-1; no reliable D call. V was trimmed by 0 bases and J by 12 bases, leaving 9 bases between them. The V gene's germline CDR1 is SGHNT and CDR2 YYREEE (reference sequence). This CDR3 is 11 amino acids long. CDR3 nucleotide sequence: TGTGCCAGCAGCTTGGTGTTAGGTACTTTCTTT. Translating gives CASSLVLGTFF.

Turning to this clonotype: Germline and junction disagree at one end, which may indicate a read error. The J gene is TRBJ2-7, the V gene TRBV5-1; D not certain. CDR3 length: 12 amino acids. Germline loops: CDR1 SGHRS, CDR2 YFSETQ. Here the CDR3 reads CASSAGLYEQYF. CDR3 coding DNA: TGTGCCAGCAGCGCCGGTCTGTACGAGCAGTACTTC.

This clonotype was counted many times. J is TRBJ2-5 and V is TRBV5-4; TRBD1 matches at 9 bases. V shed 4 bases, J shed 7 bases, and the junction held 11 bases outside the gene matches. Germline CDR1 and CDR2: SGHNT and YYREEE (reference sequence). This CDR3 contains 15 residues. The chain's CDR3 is CASSGPGQGVATQYF. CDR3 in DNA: TGTGCCAGCAGCGGACCGGGACAGGGAGTTGCGACCCAGTACTTC.

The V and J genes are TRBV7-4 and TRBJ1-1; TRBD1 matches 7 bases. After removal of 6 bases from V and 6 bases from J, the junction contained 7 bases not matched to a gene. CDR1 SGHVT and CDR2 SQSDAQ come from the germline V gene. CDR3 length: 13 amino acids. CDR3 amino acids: CASSLIGTAEAFF. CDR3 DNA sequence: TGTGCCAGCAGTTTAATTGGGACAGCTGAAGCTTTCTTT.

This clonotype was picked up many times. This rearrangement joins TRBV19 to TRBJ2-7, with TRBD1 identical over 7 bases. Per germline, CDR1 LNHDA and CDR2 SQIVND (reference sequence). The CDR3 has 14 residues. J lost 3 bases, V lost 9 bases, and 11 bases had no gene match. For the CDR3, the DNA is TGTGCCAGCTCCCCGGGACAGACTCGCTACGAGCAGTACTTC. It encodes CASSPGQTRYEQYF.

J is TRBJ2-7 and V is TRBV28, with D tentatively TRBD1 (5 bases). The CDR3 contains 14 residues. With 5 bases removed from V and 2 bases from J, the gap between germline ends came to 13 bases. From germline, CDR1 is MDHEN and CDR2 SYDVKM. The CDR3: CASSDPGIAYEQYF. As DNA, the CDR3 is TGTGCCAGCAGTGACCCAGGGATCGCCTACGAGCAGTACTTC.

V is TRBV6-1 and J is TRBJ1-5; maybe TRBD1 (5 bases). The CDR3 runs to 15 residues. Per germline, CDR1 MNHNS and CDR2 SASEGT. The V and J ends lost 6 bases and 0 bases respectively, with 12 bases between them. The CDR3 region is CASSLGHNSNQPQHF. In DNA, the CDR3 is TGTGCCAGCAGCCTCGGACACAATAGCAATCAGCCCCAGCATTTT.